This entry describes one TCR beta chain. This clonotype turned up a few times. Its target antigen remains unknown. The input lacks base qualities; no much larger clone sits a single base away. These data belong to a study of T-cell reconstitution after alpha-beta-depleted transplantation in children (dated by TCRdb to the mid-2010s). Background on the whole study: The study quantitatively tracked T-cell immune reconstitution after TCRalphabeta/CD19-depleted allogeneic hematopoietic cell transplantation in children using TCR repertoire profiling.

Receptors were amplified or captured by PCR. The sample was run on an Illumina HiSeq 2500. To normalize quantification of the TCRbeta repertoire, the TCR libraries were built with molecular barcoding that relied on unique molecular identifiers. Clones were called with MiXCR by TCRdb after fastp trimmed the public reads at Q25, and only in-frame beta chains were retained. Every CDR3 protein is listed once, alongside the most common genes and DNA of its rows. Within this sample are about 540,000 distinct CDR3 sequences, with around 18% of them counted one time only. 2.5% to 3.5% of the sample rests with the top ten. The CDR3, cysteine through phenylalanine, is 14 amino acids long. The entry retains the CDR3 DNA only, 42 bases that are in frame from base 1. CDR1 MGHRA and CDR2 YSYEKL are derived from the germline V gene. V lost 1 base and J lost 4 bases; the stretch between them is 11 bases long.

The chain is encoded by TRBV4-1 joined to TRBJ2-7; the D match is possibly TRBD1 or TRBD2, with 5 bases aligned in each. The origin of this receptor is a human donor who donated a stem cell graft to a child with acute lymphoblastic leukemia. The sample here was PBMCs from the stem cell graft donor, taken from the stem cell graft. The DNA sequence is given as TGCGCCAGCAGCCAAGGCTTTTGGGGGTACGAGCAGTACTTC. Protein translation: CASSQGFWGYEQYF.